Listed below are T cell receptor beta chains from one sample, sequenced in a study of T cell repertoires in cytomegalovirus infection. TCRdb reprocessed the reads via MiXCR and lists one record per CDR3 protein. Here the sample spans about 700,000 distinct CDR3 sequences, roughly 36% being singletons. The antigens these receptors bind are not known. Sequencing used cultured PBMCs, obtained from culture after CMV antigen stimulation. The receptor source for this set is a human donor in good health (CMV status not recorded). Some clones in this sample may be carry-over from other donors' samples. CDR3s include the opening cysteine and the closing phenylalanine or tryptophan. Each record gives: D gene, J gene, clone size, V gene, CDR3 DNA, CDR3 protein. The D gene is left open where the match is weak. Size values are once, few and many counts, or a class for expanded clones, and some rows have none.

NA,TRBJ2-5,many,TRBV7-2,TGTGCCAGCAGCCTAGAGCCGGCAGGGAAAGAGACCCAGTACTTC,CASSLEPAGKETQYF
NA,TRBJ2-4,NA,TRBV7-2,TGTGCCAGCAGCTTAGGACTAGTTGGAGCCAAAAACATTCAGTACTTC,CASSLGLVGAKNIQYF
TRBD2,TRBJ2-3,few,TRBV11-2,TGTGCCAGCACCCTCGGAGCGGGGGGAACAGATACGCAGTATTTT,CASTLGAGGTDTQYF
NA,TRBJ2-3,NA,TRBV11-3,TGTGCCAGCAGCCTTGCCCATATTTGGGATACGCAGTATTTT,CASSLAHIWDTQYF
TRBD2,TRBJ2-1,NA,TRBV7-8,TGTGCCAGCGCCGTTTCAGCGGGAACAAACAATGAGCAGTTCTTC,CASAVSAGTNNEQFF
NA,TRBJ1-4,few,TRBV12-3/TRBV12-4,TGTGCCAGCAGCCCCAATAATGAAAAACTGTTTTTT,CASSPNNEKLFF
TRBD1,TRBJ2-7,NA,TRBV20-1,TGCAGTGCTAGGCCCGGGACAGGGGGCTTCTACGAGCAGTACTTC,CSARPGTGGFYEQYF
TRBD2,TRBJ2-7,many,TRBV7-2,TGTGCCAGCAGCCCGCGGACTAGCGGGGGGGGCGAGCAGTACTTC,CASSPRTSGGGEQYF
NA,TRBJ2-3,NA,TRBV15,TGTGCCACCAGCAGAGCTGGCACAGATACGCAGTATTTT,CATSRAGTDTQYF
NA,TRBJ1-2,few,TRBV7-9,TGTGCCAGCAGCCATCCCTTGGGGCAGAACTATGGCTACACCTTC,CASSHPLGQNYGYTF
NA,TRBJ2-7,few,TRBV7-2,TGTGCCAGCAGCCTACATGGGCAGTACGAGCAGTACTTC,CASSLHGQYEQYF
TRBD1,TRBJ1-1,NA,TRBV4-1,TGCGCCAGCAGCCGAAGGCAGGGGGGGACTGAAGCTTTCTTT,CASSRRQGGTEAFF